The 11 T cell receptor beta chains listed next were all sequenced from one sample in a study of CD8+ T cells in alopecia areata. TCR sequencing used cDNA made by reverse transcription of extracted RNA. Measured with immunoSEQ multiplex PCR; TCRdb has only the in-frame clones, and not every one. The repertoire holds 140,000 to 150,000 clones, more than 55% seen once, with 35% to 45% in the top ten. The material sequenced was CD8+ T cells sorted from blood. All receptors derive from a human donor in good health.

This clone was seen more than once but under ten times. V usage is TRBV19 and J usage is TRBJ1-1; D unclear. Germline CDR1 LNHDA, CDR2 SQIVND (reference sequence). The CDR3 has 15 amino acids. Trimming took 7 bases from V and 0 from J, leaving 15 bases between them. CDR3 amino acids: CASTLGGGLNTEAFF. The CDR3 coding sequence is TGTGCCAGTACCCTGGGTGGAGGGCTGAACACTGAAGCTTTCTTT.

This clone was detected only once. The chain links TRBV5-6 to TRBJ2-7; TRBD1 matches 8 bases. Germline V gene lookup returns CDR1 SGHDT and CDR2 YYEEEE. CDR3 size: 15 residues. J was trimmed by 3 bases and V by 0 bases; bases with no gene match: 5. The CDR3 coding sequence is TGTGCCAGCAGCTTGGCTGGACAGGGAGTCTACGAGCAGTACTTC. Translating gives CASSLAGQGVYEQYF.

The chain couples TRBV27 to TRBJ1-5; D ambiguous. The germline V gene encodes CDR1 MNHEY and CDR2 SMNVEV (reference sequence). V lost 5 bases to trimming and J lost 7 bases, with 12 bases between them. CDR3 length equals 13 residues. DNA for the CDR3: TGTGCCAGCAGTCCAGGAGTTGGGCAGCCCCAGCATTTT. As protein: CASSPGVGQPQHF.

This clone occurred a few times. This sequence joins TRBV7-9 and TRBJ2-7, with TRBD2 matching 8 bases. Trimming cost V 4 bases and J 2 bases; bases outside gene matches: 7. This CDR3 is built from 15 residues. The germline V gene has CDR1 SEHNR and CDR2 FQNEAQ (reference sequence). The CDR3 here is CASSSGASGPYEQYF. Here the CDR3 DNA reads TGTGCCAGCAGCTCCGGGGCTAGCGGGCCCTACGAGCAGTACTTC.

The chain recombines TRBV29-1 with TRBJ2-1, with D unresolved. CDR1 is SQVTM and CDR2 is ANQGSEA in the germline V gene. The CDR3 loop spans 12 amino acids. Trimming left V 4 bases short and J 3 bases short, with 7 bases between. Here the CDR3 reads CSVGLDYNEQFF. The CDR3 DNA reads TGCAGCGTTGGTTTGGACTACAATGAGCAGTTCTTC.

This clone has more than one count but fewer than ten. This chain joins TRBV5-6 and TRBJ2-1; a possible D gene is TRBD2 (6 bases). Germline loops: CDR1 SGHDT, CDR2 YYEEEE. The CDR3 covers 15 residues. Deletions cut 1 base from V and 2 bases from J, with 10 bases between. The DNA for the CDR3 is TGTGCCAGCAGCTTGTTCCGGGAGACCTACAATGAGCAGTTCTTC. Translated, it gives CASSLFRETYNEQFF.

Only one count was recorded for this clone. V usage is TRBV5-1 and J usage is TRBJ2-7, with TRBD1 matching 12 bases. The germline gives CDR1 SGHRS, CDR2 YFSETQ. V lost 4 bases, J lost 4 bases, and 6 bases stayed unmatched. This CDR3 spans 15 amino acids. The CDR3 sequence is CASSIGTGGAYEQYF. The DNA for the CDR3 is TGCGCCAGCAGCATCGGGACAGGGGGCGCGTACGAGCAGTACTTC.

The rearrangement uses TRBV29-1 and TRBJ2-1, with TRBD2 matching over 9 bases. J gave up 6 bases and V 6 bases, and 21 bases lay outside the gene matches. The germline CDR1 and CDR2 sequences are SQVTM and ANQGSEA. The CDR3 has 18 amino acids. CDR3 loop: CSVELAGSTRGRANEQFF. CDR3 bases: TGCAGCGTGGAGCTGGCAGGGTCAACCCGCGGGAGGGCCAATGAGCAGTTCTTC.

This clone showed up just a few times. The genes are TRBV27 and TRBJ2-1, with 8 nucleotides matching TRBD2. Trimming cost V 5 bases and J 10 bases; bases outside gene matches: 7. CDR1 is MNHEY, CDR2 SMNVEV, per germline (reference sequence). The length of the CDR3 is 13 residues. CDR3 DNA: TGTGCCAGCAGTCCCGGACTAGCCCGCGAGCAGTTCTTC. Residues: CASSPGLAREQFF.

This clone was counted between two and nine times. The V call is TRBV10-2, the J call TRBJ2-2; no reliable D call. The length of the CDR3 is 14 residues. V was shortened by 1 base and J by 4 bases, with 7 bases between the two germline ends. From germline, CDR1 is WSHSY and CDR2 SAAADI. CDR3 sequence (DNA): TGCGCCAGCAGTGAGTTCGGTAGCACCGGGGAGCTGTTTTTT. Translating it yields CASSEFGSTGELFF.

This clone has a handful of counts. The DNA of the CDR3 is TGCGCCAGCAGCCGTACAACTAACGCAGATACGCAGTATTTT. Its protein product is CASSRTTNADTQYF. J is TRBJ2-3 and V is TRBV4-1; D gene unclear. Germline CDR1 is MGHRA and CDR2 is YSYEKL. The CDR3 contains 14 residues. Trimming took off 4 bases at V and 4 bases at J, with 12 bases between the two ends.